This TCR beta chain was identified during a study of early T cells in non-severe SARS-CoV-2 infection. A single record per CDR3 protein comes from TCRdb applying MiXCR to the 5' RACE reads. Of approximately 46,000 distinct CDR3 sequences listed, under 30% are singletons. V lost 2 bases and J 5 bases, leaving 15 bases between the germline ends. The germline V gene encodes CDR1 SEHNR and CDR2 FQNEAQ (reference sequence). This CDR3 region has 15 residues. This clonotype was obtained from an adult who was a healthcare worker with PCR-confirmed SARS-CoV-2 infection or an uninfected control (not recorded which). J is TRBJ1-1 and V is TRBV7-9; D perhaps matches TRBD1 (5 bases). The starting material was whole blood, obtained at baseline. The CDR3 loop is CASSLRAGADTEAFF. The CDR3, as DNA: TGTGCCAGCAGCTTACGTGCCGGGGCTGATACTGAAGCTTTCTTT.